This T cell receptor (beta chain) is from a study of response to subunit inactivated influenza vaccine. Study-wide results and limits: It was the authors' suggestion that each seasonal influenza vaccination recruits few new T cells.

TCRdb reprocessed the RT-PCR reads with MiXCR, giving one entry per CDR3 protein. The sample includes some 800,000 distinct CDR3 sequences, 21% of them seen just once. This clonotype appeared a few times. Its specificity is not known. This sample comprised PBMCs from blood, obtained 5 days after vaccination. The source of this sequence is a man aged 50 to 59 who received an inactivated influenza vaccine.

CDR3 coding DNA: TGTGCCAGCAGCTCAACAGAGAACACTGAAGCTTTCTTT. This sequence encodes CASSSTENTEAFF. The chain joins TRBV9 to TRBJ1-1, with no clear D. V was shortened by 4 bases and J by 1 base, with 8 bases between the two germline ends. This CDR3 spans 13 amino acids. Germline CDR1 SGDLS, CDR2 YYNGEE.